These T cell receptor beta chains were read from a single sample in a study of molecular identifiers for immune sequencing clone quantification. TCRdb redid the calling of the PCR reads with MiXCR, one entry per CDR3 protein. Counted here are around 40,000 distinct CDR3 sequences, 15% to 20% occurring once; the ten biggest clones make up roughly 1%. Sequenced: naive CD8+ T cells from blood, with Jurkat cell RNA spiked in. The receptors originated from a human donor in good health. Some libraries in this study had Jurkat cell RNA spiked in. Both conserved end residues are part of each CDR3. D genes are given only for firm matches. For some rows the clone size is stated as once, few or many, or as a class when expanded; others skip it.

TGTGCCAGCAGCTTAGAGGTGATAGCGGGGGGCCAGAAGGGCAATGAGCAGTTCTTC | CASSLEVIAGGQKGNEQFF | TRBV11-2 | many | TRBD2 | TRBJ2-1
TGTGCCAGCAGCTCCCGACGCGGAAGGCGGGGTCAGCCCCAGCATTTT | CASSSRRGRRGQPQHF | TRBV28 | medium-sized | . | TRBJ1-5
TGTGCCAGCAGTCCCATCGGTATCTTGGATACGCAGTATTTT | CASSPIGILDTQYF | TRBV12-3/TRBV12-4 | many | . | TRBJ2-3
TGTGCCAGCAGCGAATGGGGCAATGAGCAGTTCTTC | CASSEWGNEQFF | TRBV7-9 | many | . | TRBJ2-1
TGCGCCAGCAGCCAAAAAGGGCGGTACACAGATACGCAGTATTTT | CASSQKGRYTDTQYF | TRBV4-1 | medium-sized | . | TRBJ2-3
TGTGCCAGCAGCCCCCAGCGCGGGGGCTACGAGCAGTACTTC | CASSPQRGGYEQYF | TRBV28 | . | TRBD2 | TRBJ2-7
TGTGCCAGCACAGAAGCGGGAGTAACGGGTGAGCAGTTCTTC | CASTEAGVTGEQFF | TRBV25-1 | many | TRBD2 | TRBJ2-1
TGTGCCAGCAGTTACTACGGGAATGAGCAGTTCTTC | CASSYYGNEQFF | TRBV6-2/TRBV6-3 | many | . | TRBJ2-1
TGTGCCAGCAGCTTGGGAGAGAACACTGAAGCTTTCTTT | CASSLGENTEAFF | TRBV5-4 | many | . | TRBJ1-1
TGCAGTGCTCCCGGACTAGATTCCTCGGATACGCAGTATTTT | CSAPGLDSSDTQYF | TRBV20-1 | many | TRBD2 | TRBJ2-3
TGCAGCGTTGAGGGGACTAGCGGGGGCACAGATACGCAGTATTTT | CSVEGTSGGTDTQYF | TRBV29-1 | . | TRBD2 | TRBJ2-3
TGCAGTGCTCGTAATAGGAACACCGGGGAGCTGTTTTTT | CSARNRNTGELFF | TRBV20-1 | many | . | TRBJ2-2
TGCGCCAGCAGCCAAGAGAATAGCGGGGGGACCTACGAGCAGTACTTC | CASSQENSGGTYEQYF | TRBV4-3 | . | TRBD2 | TRBJ2-7
TGTGCCAGCAGCTTGCCTGGACAGGGGTTTTATGAAAAACTGTTTTTT | CASSLPGQGFYEKLFF | TRBV7-9 | many | TRBD1 | TRBJ1-4
TGTGCCAGTGCTAACCGGGACAGAGCAACCTACGAGCAGTACTTC | CASANRDRATYEQYF | TRBV19 | many | TRBD1 | TRBJ2-7
TGCAGCGTTGAAACCGGACTAGCGGGGACCTACGAGCAGTACTTC | CSVETGLAGTYEQYF | TRBV29-1 | once | TRBD2 | TRBJ2-7
TGTGCCAGCAGTTTTCAGACAGACTCCTACGAGCAGTACTTC | CASSFQTDSYEQYF | TRBV27 | many | . | TRBJ2-7
TGTGCCAGCAGAAAGGGACTAGCGGACTACAATGAGCAGTTCTTC | CASRKGLADYNEQFF | TRBV2 | many | TRBD2 | TRBJ2-1
TGTGCTACCAGAGGCGGGGGCGAGTTTAGTGAGCAGTTCTTC | CATRGGGEFSEQFF | TRBV27 | many | . | TRBJ2-1
TGTGCCAGCAGCAAAGGGGTAGGACAGGAATCCGGGGCCAACGTCCTGACTTTC | CASSKGVGQESGANVLTF | TRBV21-1 | many | . | TRBJ2-6
TGCGCCAGCAGCCAAGATATTGGACTAGTCCCCTGGGAGACCCAGTACTTC | CASSQDIGLVPWETQYF | TRBV4-1 | few | TRBD2 | TRBJ2-5
TGTGCCAGCAGTAGACAGGGCCCCTACAATGAGCAGTTCTTC | CASSRQGPYNEQFF | TRBV28 | . | TRBD1 | TRBJ2-1
TGTGCCAGCAGCTCGCCCCGTCCTGAAGCGGGGAGAGCCTACGAGCAGTACTTC | CASSSPRPEAGRAYEQYF | TRBV7-9 | many | TRBD2 | TRBJ2-7
TGTGCCAGCAGCCAAGATTGGGCGGTTCAAGGACGGTACGAGCAGTACTTC | CASSQDWAVQGRYEQYF | TRBV4-2 | many | . | TRBJ2-7
TGCGCCAGCAGCCAAGGTACGGCGGCTCCTGGAAACACCATATATTTT | CASSQGTAAPGNTIYF | TRBV4-3 | many | . | TRBJ1-3
TGTGCCATCAGTGAGTCGTCGGGTAGTCTAGCAGCGGTGGATGAGCAGTACTTC | CAISESSGSLAAVDEQYF | TRBV10-3 | . | . | TRBJ2-7
TGTGCCACCAGCACTAACGGGTACACTGAAGCTTTCTTT | CATSTNGYTEAFF | TRBV15 | once | . | TRBJ1-1